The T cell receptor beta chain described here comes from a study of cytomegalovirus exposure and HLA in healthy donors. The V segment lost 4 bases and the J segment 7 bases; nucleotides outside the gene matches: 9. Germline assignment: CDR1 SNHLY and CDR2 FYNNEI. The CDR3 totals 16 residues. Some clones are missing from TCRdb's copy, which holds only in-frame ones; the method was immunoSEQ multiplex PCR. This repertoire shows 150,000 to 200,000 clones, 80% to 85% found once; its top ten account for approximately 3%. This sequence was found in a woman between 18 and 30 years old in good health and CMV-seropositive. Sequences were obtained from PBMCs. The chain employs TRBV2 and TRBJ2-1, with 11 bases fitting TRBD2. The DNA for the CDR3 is TGTGCCAGCAGTGTACCGGGACTAGCGGTGGCGAATGAGCAGTTCTTC. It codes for CASSVPGLAVANEQFF.